The rows below give T cell receptor beta chains drawn from one sample of a study of siplizumab effects on memory and regulatory T cells. Sequencing used immunoSEQ multiplex PCR; TCRdb keeps in-frame clones, though not all of them. In the table there are some 96,000 clones, more than 85% of which are singletons. Sequenced material: CD4+ T cells sorted from blood. These receptors all stem from a human donor in good health. CDR3s include the opening cysteine and the closing phenylalanine or tryptophan. D genes are given only for firm matches. Clone size, where shown, is once, few, many, or a class for clones that have expanded.

d_call	v_call	cdr3_length	j_call	clone_size	cdr3_aa	cdr3_nt
.	TRBV2	16	TRBJ1-6	.	CASRASHTGRNSPLHF	TGTGCCAGCAGGGCTTCGCATACAGGCCGAAATTCACCCCTCCACTTT
.	TRBV19	15	TRBJ1-1	.	CASSIFGGRGTEAFF	TGTGCCAGTAGTATATTTGGGGGCCGTGGCACTGAAGCTTTCTTT
.	TRBV6-6	15	TRBJ2-3	.	CASSYRGASTDTQYF	TGTGCCAGCAGTTACAGGGGGGCTAGCACAGATACGCAGTATTTT
.	TRBV6-6	12	TRBJ2-7	.	CASSPPDYEQYF	TGTGCCAGCAGTCCTCCAGACTACGAGCAGTACTTC
TRBD2	TRBV7-2	14	TRBJ2-7	.	CASSRGLAEGEQYF	TGTGCCAGCAGCCGAGGACTAGCGGAGGGCGAGCAGTACTTC
.	TRBV7-2	13	TRBJ1-2	.	CASSLGQGYGYTF	TGTGCCAGCAGCTTAGGGCAGGGGTATGGCTACACCTTC
.	TRBV30	13	TRBJ1-1	.	CAWSLSMNTEAFF	TGTGCCTGGAGTCTATCCATGAACACTGAAGCTTTCTTT
.	TRBV18	16	TRBJ2-3	.	CASSPPVGVSTDTQYF	TGTGCCAGCTCACCACCTGTGGGGGTGAGCACAGATACGCAGTATTTT
TRBD2	TRBV4-2	20	TRBJ2-4	few	CASSQDGTSGGVVAKNIQYF	TGTGCCAGCAGCCAAGATGGAACTAGCGGGGGGGTTGTAGCCAAAAACATTCAGTACTTC
TRBD1	TRBV2	14	TRBJ1-1	.	CASFQDRAGTEAFF	TGTGCCAGCTTCCAGGACAGGGCTGGGACTGAAGCTTTCTTT
.	TRBV28	13	TRBJ2-1	.	CASSFELSNEQFF	TGTGCCAGCAGTTTCGAATTATCCAATGAGCAGTTCTTC
TRBD1	TRBV19	14	TRBJ2-7	.	CASGRQGEPYEQYF	TGTGCCAGTGGAAGACAGGGGGAACCCTACGAGCAGTACTTC
.	TRBV2	15	TRBJ2-7	.	CASSEEGQHTYEQYF	TGTGCCAGCAGTGAGGAGGGACAGCATACCTACGAGCAGTACTTC